This T cell receptor beta chain was profiled in a study of T-cell memory formation after mild COVID-19 (dated by TCRdb to about 2021). About the investigation overall: TCR sequence clusters from the two donors were largely donor specific. The cohort comprised two young, previously healthy adult volunteers, one female and one male. Longitudinal TCRalpha and TCRbeta repertoire sequencing tracked T-cell clones expanding and contracting after mild COVID-19 in two donors.

Instrument on record: Illumina NovaSeq 6000. Using 5'RACE with constant-segment primers, TCRalpha and TCRbeta cDNA libraries were constructed, with sample barcodes and unique molecular identifiers added in the process. RNA was extracted from every sample with Trizol reagent. The libraries were amplified in two PCR steps, and the second step added a second sample barcode and Illumina TruSeq adapters. Sequencing of the libraries was done on an Illumina NovaSeq, producing 2 x 150 bp paired-end reads. The published analysis was carried out like this. Reads were demultiplexed and collapsed into UMI-guided consensus sequences with migec v1.2.7. Using mixcr v2.1.11, the UMI consensuses were aligned to TRA and TRB V and J templates and assembled into clonotypes. Clonotypes were classified as expanded or contracted when called significant by both edgeR and NoisET, with noise models trained on biological replicates. For edgeR calls, a false discovery rate-adjusted p below 0.01 and a log2 fold-change threshold of 1 were applied. As an exploratory analysis of dynamics, max-normalized trajectories of the 1000 most abundant clonotypes were examined with PCA combined with hierarchical clustering. Separately sequenced CD4+ and CD8+ repertoires were used to assign a CD4 or CD8 phenotype to each responding clone. TCRdb passed the public sequencing reads through fastp at Q25 and MiXCR, retaining productive beta sequences. Each CDR3 protein appears once, grouped with its most common genes and DNA. These V and J calls originate from TCRdb's pipeline instead of the authors' own analysis. This sample has 250,000 to 400,000 distinct CDR3 sequences in its table, and 14% of those were observed once. The ten largest clones take up around a fifth of the sample.

With regard to this clonotype: Its antigen target is currently unknown. Per-base quality was not reported, and no clone a single base away is much larger than it.

PBMCs were isolated by Ficoll-Paque density gradient centrifugation. Via the germline V gene (reference sequence), CDR1 is SGHNT and CDR2 YYREEE. At the junction V is shortened by 0 bases and J by 5 bases, with 12 bases in between. The CDR3 runs 15 residues from the cysteine to the phenylalanine. Only the CDR3 part of the read is kept: 45 bases, read in frame from the first base. General study outcomes and caveats: Clones contracting from day 15 to 85 had balanced CD4/CD8 phenotypes, while a second wave expanding from day 15 to 37 was biased towards CD4+. Contracting CD4+ clones appeared mostly in the CM and EM memory subsets, whereas CD8+ clones were enriched in EMRA. The second-wave clones that peaked on day 37 were not confirmed to be SARS-CoV-2 specific. Only a couple of mild cases were covered by the study, and larger cohorts that include severe cases with pre-infection samples were considered necessary. Some responding clones were found in pre-infection memory, which suggests that pre-existing cross-reactive memory T cells took part in the SARS-CoV-2 response.

The TCR sequence derives from a man aged 18 to 29 who had mild COVID-19 (a few samples of this study predate the infection). The sample titles of this study are shuffled in the database, so cell type and time point are left out; the donor was told from shared clones. The chain was built from TRBV5-4 and TRBJ2-1; the D call is tentative, TRBD1 or TRBD2, as each matches 5 bases. Material: PBMCs or a T cell subset sorted from them (not recorded which). This receptor carries the CDR3 CASSLAGPRDNEQFF. The sequenced DNA: TGTGCCAGCAGCTTGGCGGGGCCCCGGGACAATGAGCAGTTCTTC. When the CDR3 is completed using the reference TRBV5-4 and TRBJ2-1 genes on either side, the full variable domain is ETGVTQSPTHLIKTRGQQVTLRCSSQSGHNTVSWYQQALGQGPQFIFQYYREEENGRGNFPPRFSGLQFPNYSSELNVNALELDDSALYLCASSLAGPRDNEQFFGPGTRLTVL.